This note documents a single T cell receptor beta chain sequence. This clone was seen a handful of times. Its cognate antigen has yet to be identified. Qualities for individual bases were not recorded, and no much larger clone is one base off. The data were taken from a study of beta chain features in type 1 diabetes (dated by TCRdb to 2017 to 2018). Background for the entire study: No differences in mean age, gender distribution, total cell number or subset yield were found between patients and healthy donors. In the study, recently diagnosed type 1 diabetes patients and matched healthy donors were compared on the TCRB repertoires of their sorted circulating CD4+ T cell subsets. A total of under 140,000,000 sorted cells were examined across all samples, and the number of cells per subset was strongly correlated with RNA yield. Naive and central memory subsets were obtained from all 30 or so donors, but regulatory and stem cell-like memory subsets were isolated from only 8 patients and roughly eight healthy donors.

The High Capacity cDNA Reverse Transcription Kit was used to reverse transcribe all of the isolated RNA, meaning that expressed TCRB transcripts were what got sequenced. Deep immunoSEQ sequencing was performed on naive, central memory and regulatory T cell samples, with an average of roughly 3.3 million total reads per sample. Sorted cells were lysed in RLT buffer and RNA was extracted with DNase-treated RNeasy Micro or Mini kits, depending on cell number. To prevent cross-contamination, each cell subset was processed individually, whereas patient and healthy donor samples were processed jointly. The immunoSEQ multiplex PCR was used to amplify TCRB sequences from cDNA, yielding 87-bp fragments that span the CDR3 region. The amplicons were sequenced using the Illumina HiSeq platform. On the study's bioinformatics: Synthetic template baselines were used to correct PCR bias computationally, reads within Hamming distance 2 were collapsed, and singletons that could not be merged were discarded. Reads were aligned against IMGT to assign V, D and J genes, CDR3 length and insertions or deletions at six rearrangement sites. Within each subset, clonotype counts were normalized to sorted cell number, after which true diversity and Gini coefficients were computed with the tcR R package. The overlap coefficient, calculated on TCRB nucleotide sequences, was used to measure repertoire sharing. Sourced from immuneACCESS, this table was stored by TCRdb with only in-frame sequences that have V and J called. A share of the clones is absent; for the studies checked, an unresolved V gene accounts for under half, and the remainder has no known explanation. D and trimming come from the DNA, and the V and J calls and clone size come from that table. This sample has a few hundred thousand clones in its table, and 12% to 15% of those were observed once. 6.7% of the sample is in the top ten clones.

The CDR3 goes from the cysteine to the phenylalanine over 15 residues. Of all the DNA, just the CDR3 is kept, 45 bases in frame from base 1. CDR1 is given as SGDLS and CDR2 as YYNGEE, both from the germline V gene. V is cut by 0 bases and J by 4 bases, and the space between the germline ends is 13 bases. Each donor gave one peripheral blood draw, averaging roughly 120 mL, which was collected into heparinised tubes. A BD FACSAria II and a panel including CD45RO, CCR7, CD25, CD127, CD95 and CD27 were used to sort naive, central memory, regulatory and stem cell-like memory CD4+ T cells. Purity was above 95% for every sorted population. Right away, PBMCs were isolated by Lymphoprep density gradient centrifugation and were stained directly, with no culture step. So that batch effects would be minimized, each experiment stained and sorted samples in pairs, pairing one healthy donor with one patient. What the work shows at the level of the full study, not this receptor alone: Only small numbers of individuals were included in the HLA sub-analyses, which left unresolved whether HLA type had any influence on TCRB rearrangement. Because cDNA was sequenced instead of genomic DNA, highly expressing activated cells could be over-represented, though the groups showed no difference in activation or CD3 levels. Patients with type 1 diabetes made fewer insertions and deleted more nucleotides at VDJ recombination sites, implying thymic rearrangement abnormalities. Shorter templates might have been favored by PCR, but patient and control samples were amplified and corrected together, so both groups would have been affected equally by any skew. A moderate but significant shortening of TCRB CDR3 length was observed in type 1 diabetes patients in all four CD4+ subsets. Naive, central memory and regulatory TCRB repertoires appeared more similar among patients than among healthy donors.

This TCR was sampled from a man aged 25-40 years in good health. Recombination linked TRBV9 to TRBJ2-5; the D gene is possibly TRBD1, with 6 bases matching. Sequencing was performed on central memory CD4+ T cells from blood. Read as DNA, the sequence is TGTGCCAGCAGCGTAGTCGGTCTGGGGGCAGAGACCCAGTACTTC. Translated, this is CASSVVGLGAETQYF. The reference TRBV9 and TRBJ2-5 proteins fill in what lies around the CDR3, so the full variable domain reads DSGVTQTPKHLITATGQRVTLRCSPRSGDLSVYWYQQSLDQGLQFLIQYYNGEERAKGNILERFSAQQFPDLHSELNLSSLELGDSALYFCASSVVGLGAETQYFGPGTRLLVL.